The clone carrying this TCR beta chain occurred a few times. Trimming left V 0 bases short and J 5 bases short, with 8 bases between. There are 14 residues in the CDR3. Germline CDR1 and CDR2: MNHEY and SVGEGT. This entry is derived from a study of blood T cell repertoires in COVID-19. As for the study in general: From T cells, B-cell-depleted T cells, or PBMCs came the material, which was cDNA or gDNA.

Assay used: immunoSEQ multiplex PCR; TCRdb lists only in-frame clones, some missing. The data hold 250,000 or so clones, with around 84% observed a single time. The source material was peripheral blood. The sequence derives from a woman in her 70s with active or convalescent COVID-19. The chain is built from TRBV6-2 or TRBV6-3 and TRBJ2-1; possibly TRBD2 for D (6 bases). The CDR3 sequence is CASSYSGGHNEQFF. The CDR3 nucleotides read TGTGCCAGCAGTTACTCGGGAGGTCACAATGAGCAGTTCTTC.